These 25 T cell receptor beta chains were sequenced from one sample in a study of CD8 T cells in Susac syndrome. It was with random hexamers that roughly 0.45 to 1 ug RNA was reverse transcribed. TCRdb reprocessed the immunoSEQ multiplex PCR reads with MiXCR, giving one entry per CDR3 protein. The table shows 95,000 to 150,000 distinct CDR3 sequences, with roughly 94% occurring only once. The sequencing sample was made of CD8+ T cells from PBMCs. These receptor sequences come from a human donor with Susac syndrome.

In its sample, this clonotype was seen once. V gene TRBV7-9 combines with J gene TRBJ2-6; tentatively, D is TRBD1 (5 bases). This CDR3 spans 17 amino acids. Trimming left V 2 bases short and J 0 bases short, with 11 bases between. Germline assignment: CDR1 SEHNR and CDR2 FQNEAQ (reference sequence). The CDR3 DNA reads TGTGCCAGCAGCTTAAATGACAGATACTCTGGGGCCAACGTCCTGACTTTC. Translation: CASSLNDRYSGANVLTF.

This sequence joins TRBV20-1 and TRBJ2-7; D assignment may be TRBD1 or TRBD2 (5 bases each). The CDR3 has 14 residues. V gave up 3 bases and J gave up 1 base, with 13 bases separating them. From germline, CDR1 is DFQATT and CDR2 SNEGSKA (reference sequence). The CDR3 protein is CSASNQGESYEQYF. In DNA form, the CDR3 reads TGCAGTGCTAGTAATCAGGGAGAGTCCTACGAGCAGTACTTC.

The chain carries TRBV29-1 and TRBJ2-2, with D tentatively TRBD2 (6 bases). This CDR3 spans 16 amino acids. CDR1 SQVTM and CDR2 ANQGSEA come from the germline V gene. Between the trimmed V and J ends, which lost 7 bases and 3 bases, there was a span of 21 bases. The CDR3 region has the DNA TGCAGCGCGACCTCCTCGGTAGGGGAGGACACCGGGGAGCTGTTTTTT. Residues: CSATSSVGEDTGELFF.

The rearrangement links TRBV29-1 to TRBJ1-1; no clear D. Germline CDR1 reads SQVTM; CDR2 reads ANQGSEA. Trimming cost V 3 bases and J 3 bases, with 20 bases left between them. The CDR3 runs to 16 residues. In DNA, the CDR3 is TGCAGCGTTGATCAACAGCCTACCCCAGAGGACACTGAAGCTTTCTTT. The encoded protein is CSVDQQPTPEDTEAFF.

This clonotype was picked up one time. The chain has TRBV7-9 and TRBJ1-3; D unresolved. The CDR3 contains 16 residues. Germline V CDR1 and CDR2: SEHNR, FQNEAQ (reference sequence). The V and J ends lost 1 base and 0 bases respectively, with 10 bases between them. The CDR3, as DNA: TGTGCCAGCAGCTTAGGTTTGGGAAGCTCTGGAAACACCATATATTTT. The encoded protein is CASSLGLGSSGNTIYF.

CDR3 DNA sequence: TGCAGCGTTGGGTTGGGGGGAAGGACGACCTCTAAGCCTCCTCTCTCCTACAATGAGCAGTTCTTC. Its protein product is CSVGLGGRTTSKPPLSYNEQFF. The chain uses TRBV29-1 and TRBJ2-1; perhaps TRBD2 as D (6 bases). V dropped 4 bases and J dropped 0 bases, with 34 bases sitting between them. CDR3 length: 22 amino acids. CDR1 is SQVTM, CDR2 ANQGSEA, per germline.

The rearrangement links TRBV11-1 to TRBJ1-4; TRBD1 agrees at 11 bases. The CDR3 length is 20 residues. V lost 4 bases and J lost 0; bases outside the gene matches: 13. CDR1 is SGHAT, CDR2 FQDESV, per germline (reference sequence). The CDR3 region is CASSSIRDRGSFATNEKLFF. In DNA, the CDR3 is TGTGCCAGCAGCTCCATTAGGGACAGGGGGTCATTCGCAACTAATGAAAAACTGTTTTTT. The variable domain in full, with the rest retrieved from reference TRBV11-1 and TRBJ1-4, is EAEVAQSPRYKITEKSQAVAFWCDPISGHATLYWYRQILGQGPELLVQFQDESVVDDSQLPKDRFSAERLKGVDSTLKIQPAELGDSAMYLCASSSIRDRGSFATNEKLFFGSGTQLSVL.

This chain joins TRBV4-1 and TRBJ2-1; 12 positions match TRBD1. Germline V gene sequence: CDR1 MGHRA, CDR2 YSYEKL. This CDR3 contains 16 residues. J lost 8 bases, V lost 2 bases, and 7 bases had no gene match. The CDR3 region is CASSQNPGQGAHEQFF. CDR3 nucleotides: TGCGCCAGCAGCCAAAATCCGGGACAGGGGGCCCATGAGCAGTTCTTC.

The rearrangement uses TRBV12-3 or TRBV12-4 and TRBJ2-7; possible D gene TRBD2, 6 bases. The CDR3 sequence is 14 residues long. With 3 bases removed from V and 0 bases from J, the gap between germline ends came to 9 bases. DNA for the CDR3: TGTGCCAGCAGTTTTACTAGCCCCTCCTACGAGCAGTACTTC. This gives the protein CASSFTSPSYEQYF.

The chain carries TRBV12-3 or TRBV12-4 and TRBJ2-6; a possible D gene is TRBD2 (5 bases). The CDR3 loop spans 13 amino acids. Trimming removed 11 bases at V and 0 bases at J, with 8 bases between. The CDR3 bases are TGTGCCGACGCGGGCTCTGGGGCCAACGTCCTGACTTTC. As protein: CADAGSGANVLTF.

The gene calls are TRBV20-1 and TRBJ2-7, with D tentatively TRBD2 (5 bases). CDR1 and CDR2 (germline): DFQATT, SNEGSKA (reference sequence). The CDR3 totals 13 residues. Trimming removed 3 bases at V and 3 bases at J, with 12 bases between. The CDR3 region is CSASEDSLYEQYF. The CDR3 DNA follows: TGCAGTGCTAGTGAGGACTCTCTCTACGAGCAGTACTTC.

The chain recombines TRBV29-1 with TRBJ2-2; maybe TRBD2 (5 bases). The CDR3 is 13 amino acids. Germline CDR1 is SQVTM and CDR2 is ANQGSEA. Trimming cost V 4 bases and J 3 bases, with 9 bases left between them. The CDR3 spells CSVVNGDTGELFF. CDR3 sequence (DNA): TGCAGCGTTGTAAACGGGGACACCGGGGAGCTGTTTTTT.

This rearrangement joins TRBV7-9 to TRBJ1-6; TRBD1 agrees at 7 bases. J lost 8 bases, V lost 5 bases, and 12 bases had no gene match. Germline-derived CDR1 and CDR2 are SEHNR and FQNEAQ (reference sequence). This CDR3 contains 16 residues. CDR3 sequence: CASSRYGDRDDSPLHF. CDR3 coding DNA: TGTGCCAGCAGCCGATATGGAGACAGGGACGATTCACCCCTCCACTTT.

CDR3 in DNA: TGTGCCAGTAGTATTATGGGGAATGAGCAGTTCTTC. Amino acids: CASSIMGNEQFF. The rearrangement links TRBV19 to TRBJ2-1, with no clear D. V was pared by 3 bases and J by 7 bases, with 7 bases between. Germline CDR1 LNHDA, CDR2 SQIVND (reference sequence). There are 12 residues in the CDR3.

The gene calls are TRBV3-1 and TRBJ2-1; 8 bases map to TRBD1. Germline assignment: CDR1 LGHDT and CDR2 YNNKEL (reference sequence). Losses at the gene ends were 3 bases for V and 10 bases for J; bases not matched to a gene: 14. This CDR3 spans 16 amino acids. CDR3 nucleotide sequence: TGTGCCAGCAGCCACCCGGACAGGGTGCCCCAATGGGAGCAGTTCTTC. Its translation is CASSHPDRVPQWEQFF.

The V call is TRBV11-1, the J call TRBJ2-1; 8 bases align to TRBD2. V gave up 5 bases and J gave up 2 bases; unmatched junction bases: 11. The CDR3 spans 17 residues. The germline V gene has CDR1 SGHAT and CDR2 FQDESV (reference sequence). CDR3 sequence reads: CASSPDPGLEAYNEQFF. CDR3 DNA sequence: TGTGCCAGCAGCCCAGACCCGGGACTAGAGGCCTACAATGAGCAGTTCTTC. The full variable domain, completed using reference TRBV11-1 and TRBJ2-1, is EAEVAQSPRYKITEKSQAVAFWCDPISGHATLYWYRQILGQGPELLVQFQDESVVDDSQLPKDRFSAERLKGVDSTLKIQPAELGDSAMYLCASSPDPGLEAYNEQFFGPGTRLTVL.

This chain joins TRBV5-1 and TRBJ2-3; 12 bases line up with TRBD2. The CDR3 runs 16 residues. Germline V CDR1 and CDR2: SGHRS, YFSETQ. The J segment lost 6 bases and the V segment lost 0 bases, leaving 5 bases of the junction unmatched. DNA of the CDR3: TGCGCCAGCAGCTTGGCTCTAGCGGGGGGGCTGGATACGCAGTATTTT. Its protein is CASSLALAGGLDTQYF.

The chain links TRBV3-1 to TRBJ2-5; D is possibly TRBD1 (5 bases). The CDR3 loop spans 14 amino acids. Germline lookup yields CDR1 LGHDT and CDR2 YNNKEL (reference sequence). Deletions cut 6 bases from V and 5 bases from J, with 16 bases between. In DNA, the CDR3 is TGTGCCAGCAGTCAACTGACAGACGAGGAGACCCAGTACTTC. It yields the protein CASSQLTDEETQYF.

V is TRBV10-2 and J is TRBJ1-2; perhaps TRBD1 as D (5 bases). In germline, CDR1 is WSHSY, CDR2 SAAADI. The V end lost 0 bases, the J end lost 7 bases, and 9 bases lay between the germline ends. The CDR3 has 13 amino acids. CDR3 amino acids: CASSESVGVGYTF. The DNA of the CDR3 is TGCGCCAGCAGTGAGTCCGTGGGGGTTGGCTACACCTTC.

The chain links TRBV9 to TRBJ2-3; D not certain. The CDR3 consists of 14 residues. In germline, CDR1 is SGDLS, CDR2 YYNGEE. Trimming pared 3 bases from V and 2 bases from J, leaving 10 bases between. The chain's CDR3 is CASSGGTSTDTQYF. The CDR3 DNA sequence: TGTGCCAGCAGCGGGGGTACCTCCACAGATACGCAGTATTTT. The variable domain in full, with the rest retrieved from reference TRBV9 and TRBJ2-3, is DSGVTQTPKHLITATGQRVTLRCSPRSGDLSVYWYQQSLDQGLQFLIQYYNGEERAKGNILERFSAQQFPDLHSELNLSSLELGDSALYFCASSGGTSTDTQYFGPGTRLTVL.

DNA of the CDR3: TGTGCCAGCAGCCCCGCCTTCCCGGACAATGAGCAGTTCTTC. Amino acids: CASSPAFPDNEQFF. The rearrangement joins TRBV7-9 to TRBJ2-1; no clear D gene. Germline values: CDR1 SEHNR, CDR2 FQNEAQ (reference sequence). This CDR3 has 14 residues. V lost 5 bases and J lost 5, with 13 bases in between.

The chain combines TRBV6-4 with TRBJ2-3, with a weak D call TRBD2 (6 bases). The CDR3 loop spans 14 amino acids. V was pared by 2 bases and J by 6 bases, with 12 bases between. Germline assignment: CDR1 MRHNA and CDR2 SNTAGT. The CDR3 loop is CASSDGAEGDTQYF. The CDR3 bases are TGTGCCAGCAGTGACGGAGCGGAGGGGGATACGCAGTATTTT.

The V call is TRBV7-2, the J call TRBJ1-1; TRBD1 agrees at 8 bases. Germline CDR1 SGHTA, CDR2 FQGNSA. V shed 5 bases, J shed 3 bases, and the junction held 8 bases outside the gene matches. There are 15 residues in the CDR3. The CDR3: CASSPGWTGHTEAFF. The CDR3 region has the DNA TGTGCCAGCAGCCCCGGTTGGACAGGGCACACTGAAGCTTTCTTT. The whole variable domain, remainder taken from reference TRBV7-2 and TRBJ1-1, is GAGVSQSPSNKVTEKGKDVELRCDPISGHTALYWYRQSLGQGLEFLIYFQGNSAPDKSGLPSDRFSAERTGGSVSTLTIQRTQQEDSAVYLCASSPGWTGHTEAFFGQGTRLTVV.

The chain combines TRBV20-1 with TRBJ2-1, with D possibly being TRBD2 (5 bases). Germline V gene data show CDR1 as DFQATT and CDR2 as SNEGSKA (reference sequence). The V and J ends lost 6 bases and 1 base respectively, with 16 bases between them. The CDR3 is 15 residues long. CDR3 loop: CSAGIRSRSYNEQFF. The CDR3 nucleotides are TGCAGTGCCGGGATTCGAAGCAGGTCCTACAATGAGCAGTTCTTC.

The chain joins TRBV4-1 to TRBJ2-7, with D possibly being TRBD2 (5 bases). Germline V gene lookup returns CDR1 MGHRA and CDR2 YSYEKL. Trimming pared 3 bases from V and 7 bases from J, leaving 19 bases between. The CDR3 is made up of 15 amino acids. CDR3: CASSQREGRLGEQYF. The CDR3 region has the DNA TGCGCCAGCAGCCAGAGGGAAGGCAGGCTAGGGGAGCAGTACTTC.